These 8 T cell receptor beta chains were sequenced from one sample in a study of CD8+ T cells in alopecia areata. The sequencing template was cDNA reverse transcribed from extracted RNA. Generated by immunoSEQ multiplex PCR, the TCRdb table keeps only in-frame clones and is missing some. The sample holds 200,000 to 250,000 clones; under 60% are singletons and the top ten take around 1.6%. Treatment in this sample: oral pan-JAK inhibitor, 5-10 mg twice daily. Sequenced material: CD4+ T cells sorted from blood, taken at week 4, from a patient treated with tofacitinib. These receptors were taken from a human donor with alopecia areata.

This clone appeared a few times. V gene TRBV5-6 combines with J gene TRBJ1-5; D perhaps matches TRBD1 (6 bases). The germline V and J ends were trimmed by 2 bases and 7 bases, with 7 bases remaining between them. CDR3 length: 12 residues. CDR1 SGHDT and CDR2 YYEEEE come from the germline V gene. The CDR3 DNA is TGTGCCAGCAGCTTAAGGGGGCAGCCCCAGCATTTT. This sequence encodes CASSLRGQPQHF.

In its sample, this clone was seen a few times. The chain joins TRBV2 to TRBJ2-3; D gene ambiguous. The CDR3 consists of 11 residues. The germline V gene has CDR1 SNHLY and CDR2 FYNNEI. Trimming removed 3 bases at V and 11 bases at J, with 9 bases between. The CDR3 reads CASSDSPGQYF. In DNA form, the CDR3 reads TGTGCCAGCAGTGACTCGCCAGGGCAGTATTTT. Complete variable domain (other parts from reference TRBV2 and TRBJ2-3): EPEVTQTPSHQVTQMGQEVILRCVPISNHLYFYWYRQILGQKVEFLVSFYNNEISEKSEIFDDQFSVERPDGSNFTLKIRSTKLEDSAMYFCASSDSPGQYFGPGTRLTVL.

In nucleotides, the CDR3 is TGTGCCAGCATGGAGGCGGTCGGGGAGCTGTTTTTT. This sequence encodes CASMEAVGELFF. This chain connects TRBV2 to TRBJ2-2, with D possibly TRBD2 on 5 matching bases. Germline assignment: CDR1 SNHLY and CDR2 FYNNEI. The CDR3 is 12 residues long. V was trimmed by 7 bases and J by 7 bases, leaving 10 bases between them.

The V and J genes are TRBV6-6 and TRBJ1-6, with D uncertain. V was shortened by 5 bases and J by 3 bases, with 5 bases between the two germline ends. Germline V CDR1 and CDR2: MNHNY, SVGAGI (reference sequence). The CDR3 spans 13 residues. This chain's CDR3 is CASSGGYNSPLHF. In nucleotides, the CDR3 is TGTGCCAGCAGTGGAGGCTATAATTCACCCCTCCACTTT.

This chain uses TRBV7-2 with TRBJ2-5, with D perhaps matching TRBD1 (5 bases). The CDR3 extends over 17 amino acids. The V gene lost 5 bases and the J gene lost 1 base, with 20 bases spanning the gap. Germline values: CDR1 SGHTA, CDR2 FQGNSA. The chain's CDR3 is CASSPRAGIRGQETQYF. The CDR3 DNA is TGTGCCAGCAGCCCCAGGGCAGGGATAAGGGGCCAAGAGACCCAGTACTTC.

This rearrangement joins TRBV11-3 to TRBJ2-7; TRBD2 is a possible D gene (6 bases). The CDR3 length is 15 residues. With 5 bases removed from V and 0 bases from J, the gap between germline ends came to 14 bases. Germline CDR1 is SGHNT and CDR2 is YENEEA. The CDR3, as DNA: TGTGCCAGCAGCCGGGGACTTCTCAGCTCCTACGAGCAGTACTTC. Translation: CASSRGLLSSYEQYF.

A few counts support this clone. Other DNA sequences in this sample translate to the same CDR3. The rearrangement links TRBV5-1 to TRBJ1-1; no definite D call. Germline V gene sequence: CDR1 SGHRS, CDR2 YFSETQ. The CDR3 has 14 amino acids. Trimming took 0 bases from V and 0 from J, leaving 6 bases between them. The CDR3 nucleotides are TGCGCCAGCAGCTTGGGGGAAGTGAACACTGAAGCTTTCTTT. Amino acid sequence: CASSLGEVNTEAFF.

A single count supports this clone. The V call is TRBV29-1, the J call TRBJ2-1, with 16 positions matching TRBD2. The ends lost 6 bases at V and 1 base at J; junction bases unmatched: 9. CDR1 is SQVTM, CDR2 ANQGSEA, per germline. The CDR3 consists of 18 residues. The CDR3 DNA reads TGCAGCGTCGCCGGGACTAGCGGGGGGGCCGGTTCCTACAATGAGCAGTTCTTC. It codes for CSVAGTSGGAGSYNEQFF.